Listed below are T cell receptor beta chains from one sample, sequenced in a study of vaccination and CD4 T cells after COVID-19. These receptors' antigens are unknown. TCRdb analysed the PCR reads with MiXCR anew, one entry per CDR3 protein. The sample yields more than 9,000 distinct CDR3 sequences, under 80% seen once. Material: CD4+ T cells from blood, cultured in vitro. The receptors here all came from a human donor who had recovered from COVID-19. Both conserved end residues are part of each CDR3. The order of the fields is CDR3 protein, CDR3 DNA, J gene, V gene, clone size, D gene. A D gene is named only where the DNA matches it firmly. Rows give clone size only sometimes, using once, few, many, or a class for an expanded clone.

CDR3: CSARDRPGSAGTIYF
DNA: TGCAGTGCTAGAGATCGCCCCGGGAGCGCGGGGACCATATATTTT
J: TRBJ1-3
V: TRBV20-1
size: few
D: .

CDR3: CASSLETGRLAGRETQYF
DNA: TGTGCCAGCAGCTTGGAAACTGGGCGACTAGCGGGGAGGGAGACCCAGTACTTC
J: TRBJ2-5
V: TRBV11-2
size: .
D: TRBD2

CDR3: CASSARQGKDEKLFF
DNA: TGTGCCAGCAGCGCCAGACAGGGGAAGGATGAAAAACTGTTTTTT
J: TRBJ1-4
V: TRBV9
size: .
D: TRBD1

CDR3: CASSFRGRSPLHF
DNA: TGTGCCAGCAGCTTCAGGGGACGATCACCCCTCCACTTT
J: TRBJ1-6
V: TRBV7-9
size: .
D: .

CDR3: CASSFGGGVLEQYF
DNA: TGTGCCAGCAGTTTCGGCGGCGGGGTGCTCGAGCAGTACTTC
J: TRBJ2-7
V: TRBV12-3/TRBV12-4
size: .
D: .

CDR3: CASSYSPGVGTGELFF
DNA: TGTGCCAGCAGTTACTCGCCGGGCGTTGGCACCGGGGAGCTGTTTTTT
J: TRBJ2-2
V: TRBV6-5
size: .
D: .

CDR3: CASSLGGHTEAFF
DNA: TGTGCCAGCAGCTTAGGCGGGCACACTGAAGCTTTCTTT
J: TRBJ1-1
V: TRBV7-2
size: .
D: .

CDR3: CASSLVRFRRGSDTEAFF
DNA: TGTGCCAGCAGTTTAGTCCGTTTCCGCCGGGGAAGCGACACTGAAGCTTTCTTT
J: TRBJ1-1
V: TRBV27
size: few
D: .

CDR3: CAWLPRWPNTEAFF
DNA: TGTGCCTGGCTCCCTCGATGGCCAAACACTGAAGCTTTCTTT
J: TRBJ1-1
V: TRBV30
size: .
D: .

CDR3: CASSIRDSPRGAFF
DNA: TGTGCCAGTAGTATTCGGGACAGTCCCCGAGGGGCTTTCTTT
J: TRBJ1-1
V: TRBV19
size: .
D: TRBD1

CDR3: CASCPGTVISGNSPLHF
DNA: TGTGCCAGTTGTCCCGGGACAGTAATTAGCGGTAATTCACCCCTCCACTTT
J: TRBJ1-6
V: TRBV19
size: .
D: TRBD1

CDR3: CSAMPGGGTGELFF
DNA: TGCAGTGCTATGCCCGGGGGTGGGACCGGGGAGCTGTTTTTT
J: TRBJ2-2
V: TRBV20-1
size: .
D: .

CDR3: CASSFRDRGNEQYF
DNA: TGTGCCAGCAGCTTTAGGGACAGGGGAAACGAGCAGTACTTC
J: TRBJ2-7
V: TRBV7-9
size: .
D: TRBD1

CDR3: CSVVTGEGYTF
DNA: TGCAGCGTTGTGACCGGGGAAGGCTACACCTTC
J: TRBJ1-2
V: TRBV29-1
size: .
D: .

CDR3: CANPRREGGYGYTF
DNA: TGTGCCAACCCAAGAAGAGAGGGAGGGTATGGCTACACCTTC
J: TRBJ1-2
V: TRBV21-1
size: few
D: .

CDR3: CASSEGLGQPMNTEAFF
DNA: TGTGCCAGCAGTGAAGGTTTGGGGCAGCCAATGAACACTGAAGCTTTCTTT
J: TRBJ1-1
V: TRBV6-1
size: few
D: .

CDR3: CASSLGWSGGELFF
DNA: TGTGCCAGCAGCTTAGGGTGGTCAGGCGGGGAGCTGTTTTTT
J: TRBJ2-2
V: TRBV11-2
size: few
D: .

CDR3: CSARDGYTF
DNA: TGCAGTGCTAGGGACGGCTACACCTTC
J: TRBJ1-2
V: TRBV20-1
size: few
D: .

CDR3: CASSPEGGMLEGYTF
DNA: TGTGCCAGCAGCCCCGAAGGGGGGATGCTGGAGGGCTACACCTTC
J: TRBJ1-2
V: TRBV7-3
size: .
D: .

CDR3: CSVQRPGARAGELFF
DNA: TGCAGTGTGCAGAGGCCGGGAGCGCGGGCCGGGGAGCTGTTTTTT
J: TRBJ2-2
V: TRBV20-1
size: few
D: .

CDR3: CASGYGTGASPLHF
DNA: TGTGCCAGCGGATATGGGACAGGGGCTTCACCCCTCCACTTT
J: TRBJ1-6
V: TRBV2
size: once
D: TRBD1

CDR3: CASSVGTSGGTGELFF
DNA: TGTGCCAGCAGCGTAGGGACTAGCGGTGGCACCGGGGAGCTGTTTTTT
J: TRBJ2-2
V: TRBV9
size: .
D: TRBD2

CDR3: CSARGPGLAGVTGELFF
DNA: TGCAGTGCTAGAGGGCCGGGACTAGCGGGAGTTACCGGGGAGCTGTTTTTT
J: TRBJ2-2
V: TRBV20-1
size: few
D: TRBD2

CDR3: CASSQGGGTLYNEQFF
DNA: TGTGCCAGCAGTCAAGGGGGGGGTACCCTCTACAATGAGCAGTTCTTC
J: TRBJ2-1
V: TRBV2
size: .
D: .

CDR3: CASRLLNGGAGNTIYF
DNA: TGTGCCAGCAGATTACTTAATGGCGGGGCTGGAAACACCATATATTTT
J: TRBJ1-3
V: TRBV7-9
size: .
D: .

CDR3: CASSILKGGGTSYNEQFF
DNA: TGTGCCAGTAGTATTTTGAAGGGGGGAGGAACCTCCTACAATGAGCAGTTCTTC
J: TRBJ2-1
V: TRBV19
size: once
D: .

CDR3: CASSFRTGGDSPLHF
DNA: TGTGCCAGCAGTTTTCGGACAGGGGGGGATTCACCCCTCCACTTT
J: TRBJ1-6
V: TRBV6-2/TRBV6-3
size: .
D: TRBD1

CDR3: CASSSTGTTTDTQYF
DNA: TGTGCCAGCAGCTCCACCGGGACTACCACAGATACGCAGTATTTT
J: TRBJ2-3
V: TRBV7-2
size: .
D: TRBD2

CDR3: CSAPAGAEETQYF
DNA: TGCAGTGCTCCCGCGGGGGCCGAAGAGACCCAGTACTTC
J: TRBJ2-5
V: TRBV20-1
size: .
D: .

CDR3: CASSYVQGNQPQHF
DNA: TGTGCCAGCAGTTACGTCCAGGGCAATCAGCCCCAGCATTTT
J: TRBJ1-5
V: TRBV6-5
size: once
D: .

CDR3: CAWTRDSSGANVLTF
DNA: TGTGCCTGGACTCGGGACAGTTCAGGGGCCAACGTCCTGACTTTC
J: TRBJ2-6
V: TRBV30
size: .
D: TRBD1

CDR3: CASSLGGASNQPQHF
DNA: TGTGCCAGCAGTTTAGGGGGGGCTAGCAATCAGCCCCAGCATTTT
J: TRBJ1-5
V: TRBV12-3/TRBV12-4
size: few
D: .

CDR3: CASSSEAYNTEAFF
DNA: TGTGCCAGCAGCTCCGAGGCTTACAACACTGAAGCTTTCTTT
J: TRBJ1-1
V: TRBV11-3
size: once
D: .

CDR3: CASWGEYSNQPQHF
DNA: TGTGCCAGCTGGGGGGAATATAGCAATCAGCCCCAGCATTTT
J: TRBJ1-5
V: TRBV19
size: .
D: .

CDR3: CASSATRDSEQFF
DNA: TGTGCCAGCAGCGCAACCCGGGACAGCGAGCAGTTCTTC
J: TRBJ2-1
V: TRBV6-4
size: .
D: TRBD1

CDR3: CASSPEGMGQPQHF
DNA: TGTGCCAGCTCACCAGAAGGGATGGGACAGCCCCAGCATTTT
J: TRBJ1-5
V: TRBV18
size: .
D: .

CDR3: CAWTGRIDSYEQYF
DNA: TGTGCCTGGACCGGGAGAATCGATTCCTACGAGCAGTACTTC
J: TRBJ2-7
V: TRBV30
size: .
D: .

CDR3: CASSRGGQGAGQPQHF
DNA: TGTGCCAGCAGCCGGGGGGGACAGGGGGCTGGCCAGCCCCAGCATTTT
J: TRBJ1-5
V: TRBV6-1
size: .
D: TRBD1

CDR3: CASSRLQAGAENEQFF
DNA: TGTGCCAGCAGCCGACTCCAAGCGGGAGCGGAGAATGAGCAGTTCTTC
J: TRBJ2-1
V: TRBV27
size: .
D: TRBD2

CDR3: CASSPLGRDVHSGNTIYF
DNA: TGTGCCAGCAGCCCCTTGGGAAGGGACGTCCACTCTGGAAACACCATATATTTT
J: TRBJ1-3
V: TRBV7-9
size: .
D: .

CDR3: CASSEGVDIYEQYF
DNA: TGTGCCAGCAGTGAAGGGGTGGATATCTACGAGCAGTACTTC
J: TRBJ2-7
V: TRBV6-1
size: .
D: .